This T cell receptor beta chain came from a study of cytomegalovirus exposure and HLA in healthy donors. When sampled, the donors appeared nominally healthy, though they likely had unrecorded immune exposures. This clone was observed a single time. Its antigen is unknown. The CDR3 runs 13 residues. Trimming removed 4 bases at V and 5 bases at J, with 8 bases between. Germline values: CDR1 SNHLY, CDR2 FYNNEI. The PCR used 60 Vbeta and 13 Jbeta primers. TCRdb keeps only in-frame clones here, not all; method: immunoSEQ multiplex PCR. Altogether approximately 110,000 clones are present, about 76% being singletons, with the ten largest covering over 4%. The study, taken as a whole, reports: When analyzed later, the rates of TCR association showed variation by HLA locus, with DRB1 the most and HLA-C the fewest. Usually a TCR sequence was rare, but some public TCRs were found in many donors.

The source material was PBMCs. V and J are TRBV2 and TRBJ1-4; tentative D call: TRBD1 (6 bases). The source of this sequence is a man younger than 45 in good health and CMV-seropositive. The CDR3, as DNA: TGTGCCAGCAGTGTTCAGGGGAATGAAAAACTGTTTTTT. Its protein is CASSVQGNEKLFF.